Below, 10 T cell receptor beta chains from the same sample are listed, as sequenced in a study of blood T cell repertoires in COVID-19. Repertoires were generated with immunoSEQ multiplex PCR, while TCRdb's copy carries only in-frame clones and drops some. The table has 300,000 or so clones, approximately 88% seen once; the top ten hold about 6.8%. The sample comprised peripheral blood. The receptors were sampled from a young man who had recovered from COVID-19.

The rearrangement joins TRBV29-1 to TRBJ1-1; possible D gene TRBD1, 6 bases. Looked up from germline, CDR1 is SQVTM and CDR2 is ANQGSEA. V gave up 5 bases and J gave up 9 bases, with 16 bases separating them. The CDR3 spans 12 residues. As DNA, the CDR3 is TGCAGCGTTCTCCTGGACAGCCACCAAGCTTTCTTT. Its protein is CSVLLDSHQAFF.

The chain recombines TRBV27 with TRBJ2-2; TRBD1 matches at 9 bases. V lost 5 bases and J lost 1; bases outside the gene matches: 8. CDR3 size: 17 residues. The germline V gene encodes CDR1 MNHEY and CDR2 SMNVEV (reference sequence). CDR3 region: CASSPGRGQGNTGELFF. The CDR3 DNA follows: TGTGCCAGCAGTCCCGGCCGGGGACAGGGGAACACCGGGGAGCTGTTTTTT.

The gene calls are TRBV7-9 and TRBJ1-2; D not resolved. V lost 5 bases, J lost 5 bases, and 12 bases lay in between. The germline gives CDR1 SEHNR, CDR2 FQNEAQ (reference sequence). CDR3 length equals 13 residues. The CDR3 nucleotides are TGTGCCAGCAGCCCACGGGAGGGTTATGGCTACACCTTC. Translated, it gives CASSPREGYGYTF.

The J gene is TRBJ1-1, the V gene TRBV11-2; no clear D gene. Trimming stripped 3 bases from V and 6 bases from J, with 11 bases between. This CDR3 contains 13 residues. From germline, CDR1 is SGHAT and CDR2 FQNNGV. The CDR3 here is CASSLAEPPEAFF. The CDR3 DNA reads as TGTGCCAGCAGCTTGGCGGAGCCTCCTGAAGCTTTCTTT.

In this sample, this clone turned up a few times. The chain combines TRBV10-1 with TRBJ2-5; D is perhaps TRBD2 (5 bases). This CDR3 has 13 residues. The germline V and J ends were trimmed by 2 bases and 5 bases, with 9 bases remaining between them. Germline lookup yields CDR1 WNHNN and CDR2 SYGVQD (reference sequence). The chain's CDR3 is CASSEGGSETQYF. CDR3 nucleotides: TGCGCCAGCAGTGAGGGCGGGTCCGAGACCCAGTACTTC.

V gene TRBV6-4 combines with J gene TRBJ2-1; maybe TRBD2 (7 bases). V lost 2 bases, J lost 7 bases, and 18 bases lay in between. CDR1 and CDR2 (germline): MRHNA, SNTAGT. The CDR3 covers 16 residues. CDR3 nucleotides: TGTGCCAGCAGTGACGTTGTAGGGGGGGGAATAAATGAGCAGTTCTTC. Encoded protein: CASSDVVGGGINEQFF.

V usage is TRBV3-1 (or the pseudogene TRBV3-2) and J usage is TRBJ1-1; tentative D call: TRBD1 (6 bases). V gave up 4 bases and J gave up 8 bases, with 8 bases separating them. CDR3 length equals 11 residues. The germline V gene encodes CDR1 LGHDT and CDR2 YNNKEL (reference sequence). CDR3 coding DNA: TGTGCCAGCAGCCCAGGGGTGGAAGCTTTCTTT. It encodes CASSPGVEAFF.

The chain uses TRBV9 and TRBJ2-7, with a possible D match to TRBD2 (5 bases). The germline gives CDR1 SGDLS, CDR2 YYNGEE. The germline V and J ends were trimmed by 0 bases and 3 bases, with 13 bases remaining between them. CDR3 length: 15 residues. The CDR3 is CASSVGVSVNYEQYF. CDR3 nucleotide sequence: TGTGCCAGCAGCGTAGGGGTTAGCGTGAACTACGAGCAGTACTTC.

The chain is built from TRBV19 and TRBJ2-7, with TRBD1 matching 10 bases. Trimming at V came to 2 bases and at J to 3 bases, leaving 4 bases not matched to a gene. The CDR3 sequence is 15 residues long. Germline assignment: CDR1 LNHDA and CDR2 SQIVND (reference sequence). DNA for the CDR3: TGTGCCAGTAGTATAAGGCGGACAGGGGGCTACGAGCAGTACTTC. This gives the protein CASSIRRTGGYEQYF.

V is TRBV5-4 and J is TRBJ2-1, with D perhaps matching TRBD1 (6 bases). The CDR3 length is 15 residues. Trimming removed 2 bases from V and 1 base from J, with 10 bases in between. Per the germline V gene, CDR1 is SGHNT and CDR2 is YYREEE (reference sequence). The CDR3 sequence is CASSFADRSYNEQFF. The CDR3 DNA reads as TGTGCCAGCAGCTTTGCCGACAGGTCCTACAATGAGCAGTTCTTC.